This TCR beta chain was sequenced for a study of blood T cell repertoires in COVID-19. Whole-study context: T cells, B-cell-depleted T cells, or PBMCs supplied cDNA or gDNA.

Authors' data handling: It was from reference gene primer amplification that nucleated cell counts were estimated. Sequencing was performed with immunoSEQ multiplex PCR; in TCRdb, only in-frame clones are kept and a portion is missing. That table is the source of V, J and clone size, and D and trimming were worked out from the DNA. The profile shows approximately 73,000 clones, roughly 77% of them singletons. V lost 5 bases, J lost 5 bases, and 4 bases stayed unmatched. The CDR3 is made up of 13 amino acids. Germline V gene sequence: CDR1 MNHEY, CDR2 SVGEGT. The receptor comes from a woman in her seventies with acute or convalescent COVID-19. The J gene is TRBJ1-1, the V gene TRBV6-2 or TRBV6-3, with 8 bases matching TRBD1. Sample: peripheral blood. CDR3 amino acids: CASSGQGWTEAFF. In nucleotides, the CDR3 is TGTGCCAGCAGTGGACAGGGTTGGACTGAAGCTTTCTTT.